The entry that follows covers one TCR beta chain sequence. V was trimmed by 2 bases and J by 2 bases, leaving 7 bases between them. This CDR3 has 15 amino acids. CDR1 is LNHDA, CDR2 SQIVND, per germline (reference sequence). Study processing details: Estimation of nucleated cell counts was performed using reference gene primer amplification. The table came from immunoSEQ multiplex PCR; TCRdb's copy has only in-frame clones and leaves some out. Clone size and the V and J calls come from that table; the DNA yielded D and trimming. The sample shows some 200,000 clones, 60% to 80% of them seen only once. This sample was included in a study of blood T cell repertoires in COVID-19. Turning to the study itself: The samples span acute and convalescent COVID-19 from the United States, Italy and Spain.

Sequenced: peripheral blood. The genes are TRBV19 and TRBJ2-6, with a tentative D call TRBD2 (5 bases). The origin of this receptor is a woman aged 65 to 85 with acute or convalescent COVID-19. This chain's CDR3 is CASSIWRAGANVLTF. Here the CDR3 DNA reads TGTGCCAGTAGTATATGGCGGGCTGGGGCCAACGTCCTGACTTTC.